The 32 T cell receptor beta chains below all came from one sample that was sequenced in a study of shared clonotypes between healthy human individuals. Generated by immunoSEQ multiplex PCR, the TCRdb table keeps only in-frame clones and is missing some. Counted here are about 230,000 clones, under 80% occurring once; the ten biggest clones make up approximately 12%. The sample comprised memory CD4+ T cells sorted from blood. The subset denotes: CD45RA-negative fraction. These receptors were obtained from a man aged 30 to 39 in good health.

The chain is built from TRBV11-1 and TRBJ2-7; 7 bases align to TRBD2. The germline CDR1 and CDR2 sequences are SGHAT and FQDESV (reference sequence). After removal of 1 base from V and 2 bases from J, the junction contained 8 bases not matched to a gene. The CDR3 extends over 16 amino acids. The CDR3 nucleotides are TGTGCCAGCAGCTTAGGTACCGGGAGGCCTACCTACGAGCAGTACTTC. Protein sequence: CASSLGTGRPTYEQYF.

The V call is TRBV7-9, the J call TRBJ1-4; the D is unclear. From germline, CDR1 is SEHNR and CDR2 FQNEAQ (reference sequence). V gave up 5 bases and J gave up 6 bases, with 10 bases separating them. This CDR3 has 13 residues. CDR3 region: CASSRGLDEKLFF. As DNA, the CDR3 is TGTGCCAGCAGCCGAGGCTTGGATGAAAAACTGTTTTTT.

The rearrangement joins TRBV7-2 to TRBJ1-2; TRBD1 aligns across 10 bases. Germline V CDR1 and CDR2: SGHTA, FQGNSA. V lost 1 base to trimming and J lost 2 bases; unmatched junction nucleotides: 7. The CDR3 has 17 amino acids. The CDR3 coding sequence is TGTGCCAGCAGCTTAGGGATATGGGGACAGGGGAACTATGGCTACACCTTC. Translating it yields CASSLGIWGQGNYGYTF. The full variable domain, completed using reference TRBV7-2 and TRBJ1-2, is GAGVSQSPSNKVTEKGKDVELRCDPISGHTALYWYRQSLGQGLEFLIYFQGNSAPDKSGLPSDRFSAERTGGSVSTLTIQRTQQEDSAVYLCASSLGIWGQGNYGYTFGSGTRLTVV.

This clone was seen only a few times. The chain links TRBV2 to TRBJ1-2; D unresolved. Germline-derived CDR1 and CDR2 are SNHLY and FYNNEI. The V end lost 4 bases, the J end lost 7 bases, and 7 bases lay between the germline ends. CDR3 length equals 11 residues. In DNA, the CDR3 is TGTGCCAGCAGTGGGACGACTGGCTACACCTTC. Translating gives CASSGTTGYTF.

V gene TRBV11-2 combines with J gene TRBJ2-2, with a weak D call TRBD1 (6 bases). V lost 6 bases and J lost 5, with 13 bases in between. This CDR3 is 14 amino acids long. Germline V CDR1 and CDR2: SGHAT, FQNNGV. The CDR3 region has the DNA TGTGCCAGCAGTCGTCAGGGGAGTACCGGGGAGCTGTTTTTT. This codes for CASSRQGSTGELFF.

The V gene is TRBV18, the J gene TRBJ2-7; 12 nucleotides align to TRBD1. The CDR3 is 14 amino acids. Trimming cost V 3 bases and J 7 bases; bases outside gene matches: 4. CDR1 and CDR2 from the germline V gene are KGHSH and LQKENI. The CDR3 region has the DNA TGTGCCAGCTCACCGGGACAGGGGGCGCATGAGCAGTACTTC. Translation gives CASSPGQGAHEQYF.

This chain uses TRBV19 with TRBJ2-3, with TRBD1 identical over 10 bases. The J segment lost 2 bases and the V segment lost 3 bases, leaving 2 bases of the junction unmatched. The CDR3 spans 15 residues. The V gene's germline CDR1 is LNHDA and CDR2 SQIVND (reference sequence). This chain's CDR3 is CASSIRQGATDTQYF. In DNA, the CDR3 is TGTGCCAGTAGTATTCGACAGGGGGCCACAGATACGCAGTATTTT.

The DNA of the CDR3 is TGCGCCAGCAGTTACCGACAGGGCCGGGTCCCCGGGGAGCTGTTTTTT. Its translation: CASSYRQGRVPGELFF. The genes are TRBV5-1 and TRBJ2-2; 7 bases line up with TRBD1. Unmatched junction bases numbered 13, after V lost 5 bases and J lost 6 bases. In germline, CDR1 is SGHRS, CDR2 YFSETQ. The CDR3 has 16 residues. The full variable domain, with the rest looked up from reference TRBV5-1 and TRBJ2-2, is KAGVTQTPRYLIKTRGQQVTLSCSPISGHRSVSWYQQTPGQGLQFLFEYFSETQRNKGNFPGRFSGRQFSNSRSEMNVSTLELGDSALYLCASSYRQGRVPGELFFGEGSRLTVL.

The V call is TRBV9, the J call TRBJ1-1, with a weak D call TRBD1 (6 bases). Between the trimmed V and J ends, which lost 1 base and 0 bases, there was a span of 10 bases. The germline CDR1 and CDR2 sequences are SGDLS and YYNGEE. The CDR3 has 15 amino acids. This chain's CDR3 is CASSVFDRMNTEAFF. The CDR3 DNA reads as TGTGCCAGCAGCGTATTTGACAGGATGAACACTGAAGCTTTCTTT.

This chain connects TRBV7-9 to TRBJ2-2; 7 positions match TRBD2. The length of the CDR3 is 15 residues. Germline CDR1 is SEHNR and CDR2 is FQNEAQ (reference sequence). V shed 5 bases and J 4 bases; nucleotides not matched to a gene: 7. Here the CDR3 DNA reads TGTGCCAGCAGCCGGAGCGGGACGGCCACCGGGGAGCTGTTTTTT. This sequence encodes CASSRSGTATGELFF.

The chain recombines TRBV6-6 with TRBJ2-7; the D gene is possibly TRBD1 (5 bases). CDR1 and CDR2 (germline): MNHNY, SVGAGI (reference sequence). There are 13 residues in the CDR3. V lost 7 bases, J lost 2 bases, and 12 bases lay in between. The chain's CDR3 is CASTPGHTYEQYF. DNA for the CDR3: TGTGCCAGCACCCCAGGACATACCTACGAGCAGTACTTC.

This clone was seen repeatedly, ten times or more. The V call is TRBV27, the J call TRBJ2-7, with D perhaps TRBD2 (7 bases). This CDR3 is built from 16 residues. The V and J ends lost 2 bases and 2 bases respectively, with 16 bases between them. CDR1 MNHEY and CDR2 SMNVEV come from the germline V gene (reference sequence). CDR3 DNA: TGTGCCAGCAGTTTAAAAGGGGGGGCGTCTCCCTACGAGCAGTACTTC. Translated, it gives CASSLKGGASPYEQYF.

The V and J genes are TRBV7-9 and TRBJ2-5; D unclear. The CDR3 runs to 13 residues. Trimming left V 3 bases short and J 2 bases short, with 7 bases between. Germline values: CDR1 SEHNR, CDR2 FQNEAQ (reference sequence). CDR3: CASSFNGQETQYF. CDR3 in DNA: TGTGCCAGCAGCTTCAACGGACAAGAGACCCAGTACTTC.

This clone was detected once. The chain joins TRBV15 to TRBJ1-4, with D unresolved. CDR3 length equals 13 residues. From germline, CDR1 is LNHNV and CDR2 YYDKDF (reference sequence). Trimming cost V 5 bases and J 3 bases, with 7 bases left between them. CDR3 protein: CATSRHSNEKLFF. The CDR3 nucleotides read TGTGCCACCAGCCGGCATTCTAATGAAAAACTGTTTTTT.

The chain combines TRBV29-1 with TRBJ2-7, with TRBD2 matching 12 bases. This CDR3 has 17 residues. CDR1 and CDR2 from the germline V gene are SQVTM and ANQGSEA. V dropped 1 base and J dropped 3; count of bases not matched to a gene: 10. The CDR3 coding sequence is TGCAGCGTTGAAGGCGGCCGACTAGCGGGAGAGATCTACGAGCAGTACTTC. Amino acid sequence: CSVEGGRLAGEIYEQYF.

The gene calls are TRBV7-2 and TRBJ1-4; D is unresolved. Germline CDR1 and CDR2: SGHTA and FQGNSA. The CDR3 extends over 16 amino acids. The germline V and J ends were trimmed by 5 bases and 0 bases, with 13 bases remaining between them. CDR3 nucleotide sequence: TGTGCCAGCAGCCGCGACGGTCTTGCAACTAATGAAAAACTGTTTTTT. This codes for CASSRDGLATNEKLFF.

This clone was counted at least ten times. The chain links TRBV13 to TRBJ2-7; 10 positions match TRBD1. The CDR3 is 15 amino acids. CDR1 and CDR2 (germline): PRHDT, FYEKMQ (reference sequence). The V gene end was trimmed by 5 bases and the J gene end by 6 bases; junction bases not matched to a gene: 10. The CDR3 DNA is TGTGCCAGCAGCCTCCCAGGGACAGGGGTGGTCGAGCAGTACTTC. The encoded protein is CASSLPGTGVVEQYF.

This clone came up a few times. This rearrangement joins TRBV19 to TRBJ2-7; TRBD2 matches 10 bases. With 6 bases clipped from V and 4 bases from J, the junction kept 9 bases outside the gene matches. Germline values: CDR1 LNHDA, CDR2 SQIVND (reference sequence). The CDR3 length is 15 residues. For the CDR3, the DNA is TGTGCCAGTAGAGTTAGCGGGAGGACTGCTTACGAGCAGTACTTC. Translated, it gives CASRVSGRTAYEQYF.

This clone was recorded at least ten times. The chain carries TRBV15 and TRBJ1-2; TRBD1 might be the D (5 bases). V was cut by 3 bases and J by 4 bases, with 12 bases left in between. The CDR3 length is 14 residues. Per germline, CDR1 LNHNV and CDR2 YYDKDF (reference sequence). The CDR3 sequence: CATSRTRGAYGYTF. In nucleotides, the CDR3 is TGTGCCACCAGCAGGACCCGGGGCGCCTATGGCTACACCTTC.

This clone was detected only a few times. The chain combines TRBV7-3 with TRBJ2-7; weak D call: TRBD2 (5 bases). Trimming took off 8 bases at V and 4 bases at J, with 15 bases between the two ends. CDR1 and CDR2 from the germline V gene are SGHTA and FQGTGA. There are 13 residues in the CDR3. CDR3 sequence reads: CASSASGNYEQYF. In nucleotides, the CDR3 is TGTGCCAGCTCGGCCAGCGGCAATTACGAGCAGTACTTC.

This clone appeared once. The chain joins TRBV6-1 to TRBJ1-2, with D possibly TRBD1 on 5 matching bases. Germline V gene lookup returns CDR1 MNHNS and CDR2 SASEGT. Trimming removed 6 bases from V and 6 bases from J, with 20 bases in between. This CDR3 is built from 15 residues. This CDR3 is CASRDWGVDEDGYTF. The CDR3 nucleotides read TGTGCCAGCAGGGATTGGGGGGTTGATGAGGATGGCTACACCTTC.

This rearrangement joins TRBV7-2 to TRBJ2-7; D perhaps matches TRBD2 (6 bases). The CDR3 contains 14 residues. The germline V gene encodes CDR1 SGHTA and CDR2 FQGNSA. V dropped 5 bases and J dropped 4 bases, with 15 bases sitting between them. The CDR3 DNA follows: TGTGCCAGCAGCCGTTCGGGGGAAAAATACGAGCAGTACTTC. It translates to CASSRSGEKYEQYF.

This chain uses TRBV5-1 with TRBJ2-7, with 12 bases that match TRBD2. CDR3 size: 15 residues. V lost 4 bases and J lost 0; bases outside the gene matches: 2. Germline values: CDR1 SGHRS, CDR2 YFSETQ. CDR3 bases: TGCGCCAGCAGCGAGACTAGCGGGAGCTCCTACGAGCAGTACTTC. Translation: CASSETSGSSYEQYF. The variable domain in full, completed from reference TRBV5-1 and TRBJ2-7, reads KAGVTQTPRYLIKTRGQQVTLSCSPISGHRSVSWYQQTPGQGLQFLFEYFSETQRNKGNFPGRFSGRQFSNSRSEMNVSTLELGDSALYLCASSETSGSSYEQYFGPGTRLTVT.

The chain uses TRBV10-3 and TRBJ1-4; 7 nucleotides line up with TRBD1. Germline assignment: CDR1 ENHRY and CDR2 SYGVKD. CDR3 size: 17 residues. The V segment lost 0 bases and the J segment 0 bases; nucleotides outside the gene matches: 4. CDR3 nucleotide sequence: TGTGCCATCAGTGAGTCGAATCAGGGGGCAACTAATGAAAAACTGTTTTTT. This gives the protein CAISESNQGATNEKLFF.

This sequence joins TRBV27 and TRBJ2-1, with 7 bases matching TRBD1. The V segment lost 5 bases and the J segment 1 base; nucleotides outside the gene matches: 11. Germline V gene data show CDR1 as MNHEY and CDR2 as SMNVEV (reference sequence). The CDR3 totals 17 residues. The CDR3 sequence: CASSKGGEERSYNEQFF. The CDR3 DNA is TGTGCCAGCAGTAAAGGGGGCGAGGAGCGTTCCTACAATGAGCAGTTCTTC.

The V and J genes are TRBV10-1 and TRBJ2-1, with 12 bases matching TRBD1. Germline loops: CDR1 WNHNN, CDR2 SYGVQD (reference sequence). CDR3 size: 16 residues. V lost 5 bases, J lost 9 bases, and 11 bases stayed unmatched. The CDR3 region is CASSYLRDRGLGEQFF. The DNA of the CDR3 is TGCGCCAGCAGTTACCTCCGGGACAGGGGGCTTGGTGAGCAGTTCTTC.

The chain recombines TRBV5-1 with TRBJ2-3; D may be TRBD1 (6 bases). The CDR3 is made up of 15 amino acids. V was pared by 4 bases and J by 1 base, with 13 bases between. CDR1 and CDR2 from the germline V gene are SGHRS and YFSETQ. The CDR3: CASSTVAGGTDTQYF. CDR3 DNA: TGCGCCAGCAGCACGGTGGCAGGGGGCACAGATACGCAGTATTTT.

The V call is TRBV10-3, the J call TRBJ2-3; 10 bases align to TRBD2. CDR1 is ENHRY and CDR2 is SYGVKD in the germline V gene. The length of the CDR3 is 14 residues. Germline trimming cut 11 bases from V and 3 bases from J; bases unmatched to any gene: 8. The CDR3 is CASKASGSTDTQYF. CDR3 nucleotide sequence: TGTGCCTCTAAAGCTAGCGGGAGTACAGATACGCAGTATTTT.

This rearrangement joins TRBV27 to TRBJ2-7; D possibly corresponds to TRBD1 (6 bases). Germline V lookup: CDR1 MNHEY, CDR2 SMNVEV (reference sequence). The V end lost 4 bases, the J end lost 9 bases, and 16 bases lay between the germline ends. The length of the CDR3 is 13 residues. The CDR3: CASSSPGESVQYF. Here the CDR3 DNA reads TGTGCCAGCAGTTCCCCAGGGGAGTCGGTGCAGTACTTC.

The genes are TRBV15 and TRBJ2-5, with a weak D call TRBD1 (6 bases). In germline, CDR1 is LNHNV, CDR2 YYDKDF (reference sequence). Deletions cut 0 bases from V and 2 bases from J, with 7 bases between. This CDR3 region has 14 residues. CDR3 loop: CATSRDRGQETQYF. As DNA, the CDR3 is TGTGCCACCAGCAGAGACAGGGGTCAAGAGACCCAGTACTTC.

The V and J genes are TRBV7-8 and TRBJ1-2, with TRBD1 matching 7 bases. The CDR3 sequence is 16 residues long. Germline lookup yields CDR1 SGHVS and CDR2 FQNEAQ. J lost 0 bases, V lost 5 bases, and 9 bases had no gene match. CDR3 amino acids: CASSEFVDRANYGYTF. CDR3 coding DNA: TGTGCCAGCAGCGAATTCGTTGACAGGGCTAACTATGGCTACACCTTC.

V gene TRBV11-1 combines with J gene TRBJ2-1; tentative D call: TRBD1 (5 bases). The germline V and J ends were trimmed by 5 bases and 5 bases, with 16 bases remaining between them. The CDR3 runs 15 residues. Germline V lookup: CDR1 SGHAT, CDR2 FQDESV (reference sequence). The CDR3 sequence: CASSPHRVGHNEQFF. Written as DNA, the CDR3 is TGTGCCAGCAGCCCCCACCGCGTGGGGCACAATGAGCAGTTCTTC.